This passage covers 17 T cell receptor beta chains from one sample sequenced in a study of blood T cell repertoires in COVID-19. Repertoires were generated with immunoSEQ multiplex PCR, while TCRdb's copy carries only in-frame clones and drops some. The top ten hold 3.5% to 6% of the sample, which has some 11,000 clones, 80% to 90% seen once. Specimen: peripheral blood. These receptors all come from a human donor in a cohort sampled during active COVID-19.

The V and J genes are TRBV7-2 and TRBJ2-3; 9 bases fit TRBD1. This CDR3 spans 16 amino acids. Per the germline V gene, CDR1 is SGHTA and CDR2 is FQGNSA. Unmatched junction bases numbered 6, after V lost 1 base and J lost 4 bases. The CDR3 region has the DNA TGTGCCAGCAGCTTAGGAACAACAGGGGGCGCAGATACGCAGTATTTT. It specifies CASSLGTTGGADTQYF. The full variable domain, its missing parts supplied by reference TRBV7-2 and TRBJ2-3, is GAGVSQSPSNKVTEKGKDVELRCDPISGHTALYWYRQSLGQGLEFLIYFQGNSAPDKSGLPSDRFSAERTGGSVSTLTIQRTQQEDSAVYLCASSLGTTGGADTQYFGPGTRLTVL.

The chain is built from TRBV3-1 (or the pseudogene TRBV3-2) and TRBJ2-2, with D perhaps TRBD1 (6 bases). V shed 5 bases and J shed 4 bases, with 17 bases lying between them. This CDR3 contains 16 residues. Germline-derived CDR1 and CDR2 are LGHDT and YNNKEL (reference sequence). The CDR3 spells CASSSRGGRGTGELFF. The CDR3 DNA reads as TGTGCCAGCAGCAGCCGTGGGGGCCGGGGCACCGGGGAGCTGTTTTTT.

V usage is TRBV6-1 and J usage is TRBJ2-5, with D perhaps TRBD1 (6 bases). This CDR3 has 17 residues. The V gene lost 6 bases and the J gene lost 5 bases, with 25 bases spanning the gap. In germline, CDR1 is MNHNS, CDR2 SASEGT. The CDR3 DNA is TGTGCCAGCAGCGAACGGCCTACGGGACACCGACGGGAGACCCAGTACTTC. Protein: CASSERPTGHRRETQYF.

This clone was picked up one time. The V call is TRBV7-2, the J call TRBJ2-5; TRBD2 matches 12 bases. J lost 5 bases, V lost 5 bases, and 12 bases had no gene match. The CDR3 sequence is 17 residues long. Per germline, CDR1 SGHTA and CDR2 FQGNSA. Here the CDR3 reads CASSKRLAGGPGETQYF. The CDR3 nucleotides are TGTGCCAGCAGCAAGCGTCTAGCGGGAGGGCCGGGTGAGACCCAGTACTTC. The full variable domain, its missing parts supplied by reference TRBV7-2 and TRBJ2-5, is GAGVSQSPSNKVTEKGKDVELRCDPISGHTALYWYRQSLGQGLEFLIYFQGNSAPDKSGLPSDRFSAERTGGSVSTLTIQRTQQEDSAVYLCASSKRLAGGPGETQYFGPGTRLLVL.

CDR3 DNA sequence: TGTGCCATCAGGCAGGATGGCGGCTACACCTTC. Translating it yields CAIRQDGGYTF. This chain links TRBV10-3 with TRBJ1-2; D uncertain. CDR1 is ENHRY, CDR2 SYGVKD, per germline. Trimming cost V 6 bases and J 8 bases, with 10 bases left between them. The CDR3 sequence is 11 residues long.

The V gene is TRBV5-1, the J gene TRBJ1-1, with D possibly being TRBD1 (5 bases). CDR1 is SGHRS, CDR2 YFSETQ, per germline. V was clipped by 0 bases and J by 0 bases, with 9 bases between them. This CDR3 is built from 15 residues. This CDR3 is CASSLGQPMNTEAFF. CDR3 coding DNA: TGCGCCAGCAGCTTGGGACAGCCCATGAACACTGAAGCTTTCTTT.

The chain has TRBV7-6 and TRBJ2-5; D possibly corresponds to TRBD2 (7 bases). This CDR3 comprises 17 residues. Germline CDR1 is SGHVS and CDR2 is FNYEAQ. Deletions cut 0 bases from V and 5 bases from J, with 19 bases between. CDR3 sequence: CASSLALKGGLSETQYF. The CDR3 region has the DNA TGTGCCAGCAGCTTAGCGCTAAAGGGGGGGCTCTCGGAGACCCAGTACTTC.

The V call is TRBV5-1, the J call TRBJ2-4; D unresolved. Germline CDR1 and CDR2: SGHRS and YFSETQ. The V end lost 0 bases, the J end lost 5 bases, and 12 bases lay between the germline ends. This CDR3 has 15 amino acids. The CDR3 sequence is CASSLGFSNENIQYF. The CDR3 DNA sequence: TGCGCCAGCAGCTTGGGGTTTAGTAATGAAAACATTCAGTACTTC.

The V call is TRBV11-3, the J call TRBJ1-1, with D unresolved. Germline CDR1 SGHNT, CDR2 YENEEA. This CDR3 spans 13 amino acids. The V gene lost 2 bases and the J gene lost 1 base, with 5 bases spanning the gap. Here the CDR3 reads CASSLRGNTEAFF. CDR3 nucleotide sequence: TGTGCCAGCAGCTTACGAGGGAACACTGAAGCTTTCTTT.

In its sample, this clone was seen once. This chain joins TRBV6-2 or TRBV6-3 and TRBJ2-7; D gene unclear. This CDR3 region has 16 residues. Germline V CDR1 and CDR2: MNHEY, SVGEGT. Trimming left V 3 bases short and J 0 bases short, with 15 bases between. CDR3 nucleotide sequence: TGTGCCAGCAGTTATCAGGAAATCCACCTCTCCTACGAGCAGTACTTC. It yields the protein CASSYQEIHLSYEQYF.

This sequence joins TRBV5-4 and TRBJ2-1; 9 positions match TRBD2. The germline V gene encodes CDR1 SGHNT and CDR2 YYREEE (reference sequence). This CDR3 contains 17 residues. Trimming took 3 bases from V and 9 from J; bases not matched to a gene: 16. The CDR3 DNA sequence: TGTGCCAGCAGCTCAGGACTTACTGGCGGGGGGGTCGGTGAGCAGTTCTTC. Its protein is CASSSGLTGGGVGEQFF.

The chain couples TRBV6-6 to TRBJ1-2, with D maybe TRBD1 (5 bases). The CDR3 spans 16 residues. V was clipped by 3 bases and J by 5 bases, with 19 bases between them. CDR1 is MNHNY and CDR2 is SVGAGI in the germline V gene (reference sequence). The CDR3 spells CASSYEGEGMGYGYTF. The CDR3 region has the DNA TGTGCCAGCAGTTATGAAGGGGAGGGAATGGGGTATGGCTACACCTTC.

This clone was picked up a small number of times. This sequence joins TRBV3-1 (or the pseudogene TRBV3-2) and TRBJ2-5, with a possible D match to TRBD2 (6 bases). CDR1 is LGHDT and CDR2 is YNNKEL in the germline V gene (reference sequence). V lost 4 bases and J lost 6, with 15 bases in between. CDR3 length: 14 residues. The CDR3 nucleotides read TGTGCCAGCAGCCGTTTGACTAGTATTCAGACCCAGTACTTC. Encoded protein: CASSRLTSIQTQYF.

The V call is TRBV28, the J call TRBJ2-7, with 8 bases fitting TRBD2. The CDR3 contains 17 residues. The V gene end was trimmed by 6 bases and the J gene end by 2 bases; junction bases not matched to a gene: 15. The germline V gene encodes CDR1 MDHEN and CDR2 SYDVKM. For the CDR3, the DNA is TGTGCCAGCAGCTCCCCGGGCGGGGGACTAGTCACCTACGAGCAGTACTTC. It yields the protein CASSSPGGGLVTYEQYF.

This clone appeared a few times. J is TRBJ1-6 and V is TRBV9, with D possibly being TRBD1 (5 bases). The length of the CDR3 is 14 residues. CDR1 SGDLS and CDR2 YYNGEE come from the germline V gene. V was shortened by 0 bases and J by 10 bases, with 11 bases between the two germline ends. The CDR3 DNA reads TGTGCCAGCAGCGTAGAGTCAGGGAACTCACCCCTCCACTTT. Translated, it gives CASSVESGNSPLHF.

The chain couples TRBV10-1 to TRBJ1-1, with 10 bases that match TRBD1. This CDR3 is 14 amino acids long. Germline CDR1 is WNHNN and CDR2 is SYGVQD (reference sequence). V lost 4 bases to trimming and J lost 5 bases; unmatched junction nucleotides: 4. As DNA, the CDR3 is TGCGCCAGCAGTGGCCGGACAGGGGGGACTGAAGCTTTCTTT. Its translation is CASSGRTGGTEAFF.

In DNA, the CDR3 is TGCAGCGTTGAGCAGTCCTACGAGCAGTACTTC. Translating gives CSVEQSYEQYF. The V call is TRBV29-1, the J call TRBJ2-7; no clear D gene. CDR1 and CDR2 (germline): SQVTM, ANQGSEA. The CDR3 covers 11 residues. V was shortened by 3 bases and J by 1 base, with 4 bases between the two germline ends.